These T cell receptor beta chains were read from a single sample in a study of cytomegalovirus exposure and HLA in healthy donors. The repertoire was sequenced with immunoSEQ multiplex PCR; TCRdb's copy has only in-frame clones and lacks some. The sample includes 100,000 to 150,000 clones, around 78% seen only once; the top ten take 3.6%. Sequencing was performed on PBMCs. These receptors originate from a man in his forties in good health and CMV-seronegative. Both conserved end residues are part of each CDR3. D genes are given only for firm matches. Clone sizes are given selectively: once, few, many, or a class where the clone is expanded.

cdr3_length: 15
clone_size: NA
j_call: TRBJ2-5
v_call: TRBV6-8
d_call: NA
cdr3_nt: TGTGCCAGCGGAGACAGGGACTTGTACCAAGAGACCCAGTACTTC
cdr3_aa: CASGDRDLYQETQYF

cdr3_length: 16
clone_size: few
j_call: TRBJ1-6
v_call: TRBV4-3
d_call: NA
cdr3_nt: TGCGCCAGCAGGCAGTCCCGGGGTGGATCTAATTCACCCCTCCACTTT
cdr3_aa: CASRQSRGGSNSPLHF

cdr3_length: 15
clone_size: NA
j_call: TRBJ1-4
v_call: TRBV7-9
d_call: TRBD1
cdr3_nt: TGTGCCAGCAGCGATCACAGGGGAGCTAATGAAAAACTGTTTTTT
cdr3_aa: CASSDHRGANEKLFF

cdr3_length: 16
clone_size: NA
j_call: TRBJ1-5
v_call: TRBV15
d_call: NA
cdr3_nt: TGTGCCACCAGCACAACAGGGACCTTGAGCAATCAGCCCCAGCATTTT
cdr3_aa: CATSTTGTLSNQPQHF

cdr3_length: 14
clone_size: NA
j_call: TRBJ2-1
v_call: TRBV7-8
d_call: NA
cdr3_nt: TGTGCCAGCAGCCCTGGGGGGATCTACAATGAGCAGTTCTTC
cdr3_aa: CASSPGGIYNEQFF

cdr3_length: 15
clone_size: NA
j_call: TRBJ1-1
v_call: TRBV2
d_call: NA
cdr3_nt: TGTGCCAGCACCAACCGAGGCCCCGGGGACACTGAAGCTTTCTTT
cdr3_aa: CASTNRGPGDTEAFF

cdr3_length: 13
clone_size: NA
j_call: TRBJ1-2
v_call: TRBV19
d_call: TRBD1
cdr3_nt: TGTGCCACTTCGACAGGGAATGACTATGGCTACACCTTC
cdr3_aa: CATSTGNDYGYTF

cdr3_length: 14
clone_size: NA
j_call: TRBJ2-7
v_call: TRBV28
d_call: NA
cdr3_nt: TGTGCCAGCAGCGGTTTTACAGGGAGGGACGAGCAGTACTTC
cdr3_aa: CASSGFTGRDEQYF

cdr3_length: 13
clone_size: NA
j_call: TRBJ1-1
v_call: TRBV29-1
d_call: TRBD1
cdr3_nt: TGCAGCGGCGGACAGGGGATGAACACTGAAGCTTTCTTT
cdr3_aa: CSGGQGMNTEAFF

cdr3_length: 16
clone_size: few
j_call: TRBJ2-2
v_call: TRBV9
d_call: NA
cdr3_nt: TGTGCCAGCAGCGTATTTTCCCGGGGTTGGGCCGGGGAGCTGTTTTTT
cdr3_aa: CASSVFSRGWAGELFF

cdr3_length: 16
clone_size: NA
j_call: TRBJ2-3
v_call: TRBV9
d_call: TRBD2
cdr3_nt: TGTGCCAGCAGCCCTAGCGGGGGGGAGGGCACAGATACGCAGTATTTT
cdr3_aa: CASSPSGGEGTDTQYF

cdr3_length: 15
clone_size: few
j_call: TRBJ1-4
v_call: TRBV5-6
d_call: NA
cdr3_nt: TGTGCCAGCAGCTTGGAACAGCGGGTAAACGAAAAACTGTTTTTT
cdr3_aa: CASSLEQRVNEKLFF

cdr3_length: 13
clone_size: few
j_call: TRBJ2-7
v_call: TRBV30
d_call: NA
cdr3_nt: TGTGCCTGGAGTGTAGGGGGAAACTACGAGCAGTACTTC
cdr3_aa: CAWSVGGNYEQYF

cdr3_length: 12
clone_size: NA
j_call: TRBJ1-6
v_call: TRBV7-9
d_call: NA
cdr3_nt: TGTGCCAGCAGGACAGATAATTCACCCCTCCACTTT
cdr3_aa: CASRTDNSPLHF

cdr3_length: 16
clone_size: NA
j_call: TRBJ2-2
v_call: TRBV7-9
d_call: NA
cdr3_nt: TGTGCCAGCAGCTCAACCTCACAGGGCCTACCCGGGGAGCTGTTTTTT
cdr3_aa: CASSSTSQGLPGELFF

cdr3_length: 11
clone_size: NA
j_call: TRBJ1-2
v_call: TRBV29-1
d_call: TRBD1
cdr3_nt: TGCAGCGGAAGGACAGGGTTTGGCTACACCTTC
cdr3_aa: CSGRTGFGYTF

cdr3_length: 15
clone_size: few
j_call: TRBJ2-3
v_call: TRBV9
d_call: NA
cdr3_nt: TGTGCCAGCAGCGTAGGGGTTAGCGGCACAGATACGCAGTATTTT
cdr3_aa: CASSVGVSGTDTQYF

cdr3_length: 14
clone_size: NA
j_call: TRBJ1-1
v_call: TRBV30
d_call: NA
cdr3_nt: TGTGCCTGGAGTGTAGAACAGGAGGGCCCTGAAGCTTTCTTT
cdr3_aa: CAWSVEQEGPEAFF

cdr3_length: 13
clone_size: NA
j_call: TRBJ1-2
v_call: TRBV28
d_call: NA
cdr3_nt: TGTGCCAGCAGCCCGGGGGGGAGCTATGGCTACACCTTC
cdr3_aa: CASSPGGSYGYTF

cdr3_length: 15
clone_size: NA
j_call: TRBJ2-3
v_call: TRBV2
d_call: NA
cdr3_nt: TGTGCCAGCAGTGAAGCGCTTGGGGGGACAGATACGCAGTATTTT
cdr3_aa: CASSEALGGTDTQYF

cdr3_length: 14
clone_size: NA
j_call: TRBJ2-1
v_call: TRBV5-1
d_call: TRBD2
cdr3_nt: TGCGCCAGCAGCTGGGGAACTAGCGGCAATGAGCAGTTCTTC
cdr3_aa: CASSWGTSGNEQFF

cdr3_length: 15
clone_size: NA
j_call: TRBJ2-7
v_call: TRBV5-4
d_call: NA
cdr3_nt: TGTGCCAGCAGCTTGGGGCGAGGGCCGGGCTACGAGCAGTACTTC
cdr3_aa: CASSLGRGPGYEQYF

cdr3_length: 16
clone_size: NA
j_call: TRBJ2-2
v_call: TRBV19
d_call: NA
cdr3_nt: TGTGCCAGTAGTATTAGCCCGAGAAGTAGCACCGGGGAGCTGTTTTTT
cdr3_aa: CASSISPRSSTGELFF

cdr3_length: 16
clone_size: once
j_call: TRBJ2-2
v_call: TRBV4-3
d_call: NA
cdr3_nt: TGCGCCAGCAGCCAAGATGGGGTAGGGGGCACCGGGGAGCTGTTTTTT
cdr3_aa: CASSQDGVGGTGELFF

cdr3_length: 14
clone_size: NA
j_call: TRBJ2-1
v_call: TRBV27
d_call: TRBD1
cdr3_nt: TGTGCCAGCAGTTGGACAGGGGGAGGCGATGAGCAGTTCTTC
cdr3_aa: CASSWTGGGDEQFF

cdr3_length: 12
clone_size: NA
j_call: TRBJ2-7
v_call: TRBV4-3
d_call: NA
cdr3_nt: TGCGCCAGCAGCCAGAGTTTTGGCGAGCAGTACTTC
cdr3_aa: CASSQSFGEQYF

cdr3_length: 14
clone_size: few
j_call: TRBJ1-2
v_call: TRBV6-1
d_call: NA
cdr3_nt: TGTGCCAGCAGTGAAGGCGGCGGTCACTATGGCTACACCTTC
cdr3_aa: CASSEGGGHYGYTF

cdr3_length: 16
clone_size: NA
j_call: TRBJ1-5
v_call: TRBV15
d_call: TRBD1
cdr3_nt: TGTGCCACCAGCAGAGTGGGGACAGGGGAGGGACAGCCCCAGCATTTT
cdr3_aa: CATSRVGTGEGQPQHF

cdr3_length: 17
clone_size: NA
j_call: TRBJ2-7
v_call: TRBV14
d_call: NA
cdr3_nt: TGTGCCAGCAGCCAAATCTTTTTTGCCGGTGGGGCTTACGAGCAGTACTTC
cdr3_aa: CASSQIFFAGGAYEQYF

cdr3_length: 16
clone_size: few
j_call: TRBJ1-6
v_call: TRBV7-9
d_call: NA
cdr3_nt: TGTGCCAGCAGTTCTACAGGGAGCTCCTATAATTCACCCCTCCACTTT
cdr3_aa: CASSSTGSSYNSPLHF

cdr3_length: 15
clone_size: NA
j_call: TRBJ2-1
v_call: TRBV7-2
d_call: NA
cdr3_nt: TGTGCCAGCAGCCCTCAGAGGAGCTCCTACAATGAGCAGTTCTTC
cdr3_aa: CASSPQRSSYNEQFF

cdr3_length: 13
clone_size: NA
j_call: TRBJ1-1
v_call: TRBV15
d_call: NA
cdr3_nt: TGTGCCACCAGCAAAGGGGTGAACACTGAAGCTTTCTTT
cdr3_aa: CATSKGVNTEAFF

cdr3_length: 14
clone_size: NA
j_call: TRBJ1-1
v_call: TRBV6-1
d_call: NA
cdr3_nt: TGTGCCAGCAGTGTTCGGACAAAAGGCACTGAAGCTTTCTTT
cdr3_aa: CASSVRTKGTEAFF

cdr3_length: 15
clone_size: NA
j_call: TRBJ1-5
v_call: TRBV7-8
d_call: TRBD1
cdr3_nt: TGTGCCAGCAGCCCCCGGGACAGAGCAAATCAGCCCCAGCATTTT
cdr3_aa: CASSPRDRANQPQHF

cdr3_length: 16
clone_size: once
j_call: TRBJ2-1
v_call: TRBV11-2
d_call: NA
cdr3_nt: TGTGCCAGCAGCTCGTTCCGGGGAGATATCTACAATGAGCAGTTCTTC
cdr3_aa: CASSSFRGDIYNEQFF

cdr3_length: 16
clone_size: NA
j_call: TRBJ1-5
v_call: TRBV5-6
d_call: NA
cdr3_nt: TGTGCCAGCAGTCCCGGGAGGGGGGCGATGAGACAGCCCCAGCATTTT
cdr3_aa: CASSPGRGAMRQPQHF

cdr3_length: 16
clone_size: NA
j_call: TRBJ2-5
v_call: TRBV2
d_call: TRBD2
cdr3_nt: TGTGCCAGCAGTATGGCGGGGGGGCCCCTCCAAGAGACCCAGTACTTC
cdr3_aa: CASSMAGGPLQETQYF

cdr3_length: 14
clone_size: once
j_call: TRBJ1-1
v_call: TRBV7-2
d_call: TRBD1
cdr3_nt: TGTGCCAGCAGCCCGACAGGGTGGAGCACTGAAGCTTTCTTT
cdr3_aa: CASSPTGWSTEAFF

cdr3_length: 13
clone_size: NA
j_call: TRBJ2-1
v_call: TRBV21-1
d_call: NA
cdr3_nt: TGTGCCAGCAGCAAAGGGTATCGGAATGAGCAGTTCTTC
cdr3_aa: CASSKGYRNEQFF

cdr3_length: 14
clone_size: NA
j_call: TRBJ2-7
v_call: TRBV6-6
d_call: TRBD1
cdr3_nt: TGTGCCGTTGCGGCCGGGACAGGGTTCTACGAGCAGTACTTC
cdr3_aa: CAVAAGTGFYEQYF

cdr3_length: 17
clone_size: NA
j_call: TRBJ2-2
v_call: TRBV13
d_call: NA
cdr3_nt: TGTGCCAGCAGCCCCCTGGGCAGTGACGGGGGCACCGGGGAGCTGTTTTTT
cdr3_aa: CASSPLGSDGGTGELFF

cdr3_length: 14
clone_size: NA
j_call: TRBJ2-5
v_call: TRBV28
d_call: NA
cdr3_nt: TGTGCCACCCCCCTAGGACAGAACCAAGAGACCCAGTACTTC
cdr3_aa: CATPLGQNQETQYF